This T cell receptor (beta chain) was retrieved from a study of T cells in tuberculosis. Each clinical donor contributed on average around 92,000 T cells from unsorted cryopreserved PBMC. Comments on this clone: Antigen specificity is unknown.

General study points: Shorter CDR3-alpha in active tuberculosis partly drove smaller distances.

The protocol was immunoSEQ multiplex PCR, while the TCRdb copy is restricted to in-frame clones and leaves out a portion. The sample includes about 22,000 clones, around 97% seen only once; the top ten take 5% to 7.5%. The source is a donor aged 10 to 29 with latent tuberculosis or without tuberculosis infection. The specimen was PBMCs.

The CDR3 loop is CASSGTSETQYF. CDR3 coding DNA: TGTGCCAGCAGCGGGACATCAGAGACCCAGTACTTC. This rearrangement joins TRBV6-5 to TRBJ2-5, with a tentative D call TRBD1 (6 bases). Per the germline V gene, CDR1 is MNHEY and CDR2 is SVGAGI. This CDR3 has 12 residues. With 6 bases removed from V and 4 bases from J, the gap between germline ends came to 9 bases.